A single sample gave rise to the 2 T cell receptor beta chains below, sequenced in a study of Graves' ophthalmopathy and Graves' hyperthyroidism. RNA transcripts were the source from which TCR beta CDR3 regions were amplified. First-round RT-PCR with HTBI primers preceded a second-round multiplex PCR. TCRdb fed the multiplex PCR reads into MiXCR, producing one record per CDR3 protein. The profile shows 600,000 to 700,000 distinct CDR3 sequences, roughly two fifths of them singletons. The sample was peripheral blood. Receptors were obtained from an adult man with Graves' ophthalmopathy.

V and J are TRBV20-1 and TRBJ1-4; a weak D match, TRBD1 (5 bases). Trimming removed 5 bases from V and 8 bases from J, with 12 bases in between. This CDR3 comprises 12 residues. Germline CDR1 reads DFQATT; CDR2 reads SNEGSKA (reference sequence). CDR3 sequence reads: CSAGGAEEKLFF. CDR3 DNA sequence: TGCAGTGCTGGGGGTGCGGAAGAAAAACTGTTTTTT.

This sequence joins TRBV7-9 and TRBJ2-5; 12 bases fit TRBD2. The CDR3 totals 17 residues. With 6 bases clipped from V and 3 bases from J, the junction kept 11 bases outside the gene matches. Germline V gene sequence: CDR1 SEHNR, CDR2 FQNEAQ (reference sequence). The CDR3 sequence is CASRSTSGSEEKETQYF. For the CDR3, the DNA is TGTGCCAGCAGATCGACTAGCGGGAGTGAGGAGAAAGAGACCCAGTACTTC. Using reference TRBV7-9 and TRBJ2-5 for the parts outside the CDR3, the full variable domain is DTGVSQNPRHKITKRGQNVTFRCDPISEHNRLYWYRQTLGQGPEFLTYFQNEAQLEKSRLLSDRFSAERPKGSFSTLEIQRTEQGDSAMYLCASRSTSGSEEKETQYFGPGTRLLVL.